This T cell receptor (beta chain) was retrieved from a study of patients and donors after allogeneic stem cell transplantation. Each CDR3 protein gets one entry after TCRdb re-called the RT-PCR reads with MiXCR. This table has about a million distinct CDR3 sequences, roughly 18% appearing once. The germline V gene encodes CDR1 LGHDT and CDR2 YNNKEL (reference sequence). Trimming took 2 bases from V and 2 from J; bases not matched to a gene: 2. The CDR3 is made up of 15 amino acids. Sequenced: blood, either unsorted or a sorted T cell fraction (not recorded which). The J gene is TRBJ2-3, the V gene TRBV3-1; 9 nucleotides agree with TRBD1. The sequence came from a human donor who was either an allogeneic HSCT recipient or a stem cell or donor lymphocyte infusion donor (not recorded which). It is not recorded whose cells these are; they may come from a transplant donor. CDR3 sequence reads: CASSQRDRATDTQYF. CDR3 in DNA: TGTGCCAGCAGCCAACGGGACAGGGCCACAGATACGCAGTATTTT.